This T cell receptor beta chain was sequenced during a study of shared clonotypes between healthy human individuals. This CDR3 is 15 amino acids long. The V end was cut by 1 base, the J end by 10 bases, with 20 bases between. The germline CDR1 and CDR2 sequences are GTSNPN and SVGIG (reference sequence). Generated by immunoSEQ multiplex PCR, the TCRdb table keeps only in-frame clones and is missing some. This repertoire shows 740,000 or so clones, about 80% found once; its top ten account for around 2%. The sequenced material came from memory CD4+ T cells sorted from blood. Specified subset: CD45RA-negative fraction. The chain uses TRBV30 and TRBJ2-1, with D perhaps TRBD2 (6 bases). This sequence was found in a woman aged 30 to 39 in good health. The CDR3 sequence is CAWSALARPPGEQFF. DNA for the CDR3: TGTGCCTGGAGTGCCCTAGCGAGACCCCCCGGCGAGCAGTTCTTC.